The rows below give T cell receptor beta chains drawn from one sample of a study of blood T cell repertoires in COVID-19. The assay was immunoSEQ multiplex PCR, and TCRdb's table has in-frame clones only and misses some. The table shows around 320,000 clones, with roughly nine tenths occurring only once. The specimen sequenced was PBMCs or T cells enriched from blood (not recorded which). The receptors derive from a woman between 50 and 59 years old who had been exposed to COVID-19. The CDR3 runs from the conserved cysteine through the conserved F or W. Each record gives: D gene, clone size, J gene, V gene, CDR3 protein, CDR3 DNA. D genes are given only for firm matches. A row's size may be missing; if present it is once, few, many or a size class.

D gene: -
clone size: -
J gene: TRBJ2-2
V gene: TRBV2
CDR3 protein: CASKIYRANTGELFF
CDR3 DNA: TGTGCCAGCAAAATTTACAGGGCGAACACCGGGGAGCTGTTTTTT

D gene: TRBD1
clone size: -
J gene: TRBJ2-1
V gene: TRBV19
CDR3 protein: CASSTQGAGYNEQFF
CDR3 DNA: TGTGCCAGTAGCACTCAGGGGGCGGGCTACAATGAGCAGTTCTTC

D gene: TRBD1
clone size: -
J gene: TRBJ1-4
V gene: TRBV30
CDR3 protein: CAGLQGTRPKLFF
CDR3 DNA: TGTGCCGGACTACAGGGGACACGGCCGAAACTGTTTTTT

D gene: TRBD1
clone size: -
J gene: TRBJ1-1
V gene: TRBV5-6
CDR3 protein: CASRRDRGLDTEAFF
CDR3 DNA: TGTGCCAGCAGACGGGACAGGGGATTGGACACTGAAGCTTTCTTT

D gene: -
clone size: -
J gene: TRBJ1-2
V gene: TRBV12-3/TRBV12-4
CDR3 protein: CASIPDQNYGYTF
CDR3 DNA: TGTGCCAGCATCCCAGATCAGAACTATGGCTACACCTTC

D gene: TRBD2
clone size: few
J gene: TRBJ2-1
V gene: TRBV11-3
CDR3 protein: CASSERGGGNEQFF
CDR3 DNA: TGTGCCAGCAGTGAGCGGGGGGGCGGAAATGAGCAGTTCTTC

D gene: -
clone size: -
J gene: TRBJ1-2
V gene: TRBV30
CDR3 protein: CAGGRNYGYTF
CDR3 DNA: TGTGCCGGAGGAAGGAACTATGGCTACACCTTC

D gene: TRBD1
clone size: -
J gene: TRBJ2-3
V gene: TRBV2
CDR3 protein: CASKRTGNWDTQYF
CDR3 DNA: TGTGCCAGCAAAAGGACAGGGAACTGGGATACGCAGTATTTT

D gene: TRBD1
clone size: -
J gene: TRBJ2-1
V gene: TRBV27
CDR3 protein: CASSSLYVDREYNEQFF
CDR3 DNA: TGTGCCAGCAGTTCCCTCTATGTTGACAGGGAATACAATGAGCAGTTCTTC

D gene: -
clone size: -
J gene: TRBJ1-1
V gene: TRBV4-1
CDR3 protein: CASSPTEGRTEAFF
CDR3 DNA: TGCGCCAGCAGCCCGACTGAGGGTCGCACTGAAGCTTTCTTT

D gene: -
clone size: -
J gene: TRBJ1-3
V gene: TRBV7-9
CDR3 protein: CASSTRGSGNTIYF
CDR3 DNA: TGTGCCAGCAGCACCAGGGGCTCTGGAAACACCATATATTTT

D gene: TRBD1
clone size: few
J gene: TRBJ2-2
V gene: TRBV5-4
CDR3 protein: CASRLKTGSGELFF
CDR3 DNA: TGTGCCAGCAGACTGAAGACAGGGTCTGGGGAGCTGTTTTTT

D gene: TRBD2
clone size: -
J gene: TRBJ2-7
V gene: TRBV27
CDR3 protein: CASRPRGGSYEQYF
CDR3 DNA: TGTGCCAGCCGTCCTCGGGGGGGCTCGTACGAGCAGTACTTC

D gene: -
clone size: -
J gene: TRBJ1-2
V gene: TRBV3-1/TRBV3-2
CDR3 protein: CASSQDTGWYGYTF
CDR3 DNA: TGTGCCAGCAGCCAAGATACCGGTTGGTATGGCTACACCTTC

D gene: TRBD2
clone size: -
J gene: TRBJ2-1
V gene: TRBV2
CDR3 protein: CASSDYSGGAGEQFF
CDR3 DNA: TGTGCCAGCAGTGATTATAGCGGGGGGGCCGGTGAGCAGTTCTTC

D gene: -
clone size: -
J gene: TRBJ1-5
V gene: TRBV23-1
CDR3 protein: CASSQVTVQPQHF
CDR3 DNA: TGCGCCAGCAGTCAAGTGACAGTTCAGCCCCAGCATTTT

D gene: -
clone size: once
J gene: TRBJ1-2
V gene: TRBV6-1
CDR3 protein: CASSERGGGYTF
CDR3 DNA: TGTGCCAGCAGTGAAAGGGGGGGAGGCTACACCTTC

D gene: TRBD1
clone size: -
J gene: TRBJ1-6
V gene: TRBV3-1/TRBV3-2
CDR3 protein: CASSPRQGSPLHF
CDR3 DNA: TGTGCCAGCAGCCCCCGACAGGGCTCACCCCTCCACTTT

D gene: -
clone size: -
J gene: TRBJ2-4
V gene: TRBV5-8
CDR3 protein: CASSLQVTENIQYF
CDR3 DNA: TGTGCCAGCAGCTTGCAGGTAACCGAAAACATTCAGTACTTC

D gene: TRBD1
clone size: -
J gene: TRBJ2-1
V gene: TRBV5-1
CDR3 protein: CASSEPGQGKFF
CDR3 DNA: TGCGCCAGCAGCGAACCGGGACAGGGAAAGTTCTTC

D gene: -
clone size: -
J gene: TRBJ2-7
V gene: TRBV6-2/TRBV6-3
CDR3 protein: CASSYGTSRASSYEQYF
CDR3 DNA: TGTGCCAGCAGTTACGGGACTTCTCGCGCCAGCTCCTACGAGCAGTACTTC

D gene: -
clone size: -
J gene: TRBJ1-1
V gene: TRBV7-6
CDR3 protein: CASSLGQANTEAFF
CDR3 DNA: TGTGCCAGCAGCTTAGGGCAGGCGAACACTGAAGCTTTCTTT

D gene: -
clone size: -
J gene: TRBJ1-6
V gene: TRBV19
CDR3 protein: CASRQYNSPLHF
CDR3 DNA: TGTGCCAGTCGACAGTATAATTCACCCCTCCACTTT

D gene: -
clone size: -
J gene: TRBJ2-7
V gene: TRBV3-1/TRBV3-2
CDR3 protein: CASSQDILAPPTTYEQYF
CDR3 DNA: TGTGCCAGCAGCCAAGATATCCTAGCCCCCCCCACAACCTACGAGCAGTACTTC

D gene: -
clone size: -
J gene: TRBJ1-3
V gene: TRBV5-1
CDR3 protein: CASSSGTGDSGNTIYF
CDR3 DNA: TGCGCCAGCAGCTCCGGGACGGGGGACTCTGGAAACACCATATATTTT

D gene: -
clone size: -
J gene: TRBJ1-1
V gene: TRBV4-1
CDR3 protein: CASSQEVRGTEAFF
CDR3 DNA: TGCGCCAGCAGCCAAGAAGTAAGGGGGACTGAAGCTTTCTTT

D gene: TRBD1
clone size: once
J gene: TRBJ2-7
V gene: TRBV5-1
CDR3 protein: CASSLVTGNTYEQYF
CDR3 DNA: TGCGCCAGCAGCTTAGTGACAGGGAATACCTACGAGCAGTACTTC

D gene: -
clone size: -
J gene: TRBJ2-7
V gene: TRBV3-1/TRBV3-2
CDR3 protein: CASSQNRPGEQYF
CDR3 DNA: TGTGCCAGCAGCCAGAACAGACCTGGGGAGCAGTACTTC

D gene: TRBD1
clone size: -
J gene: TRBJ1-6
V gene: TRBV5-1
CDR3 protein: CASSLGLGQGPGSYNSPLHF
CDR3 DNA: TGCGCCAGCAGCTTGGGCCTGGGACAGGGGCCCGGCTCCTATAATTCACCCCTCCACTTT

D gene: TRBD1
clone size: -
J gene: TRBJ2-6
V gene: TRBV2
CDR3 protein: CASPGQGSGANVLTF
CDR3 DNA: TGTGCCAGCCCGGGACAGGGCTCTGGGGCCAACGTCCTGACTTTC

D gene: -
clone size: -
J gene: TRBJ1-1
V gene: TRBV12-3/TRBV12-4
CDR3 protein: CASSLRGDTEAFF
CDR3 DNA: TGTGCCAGCAGTTTAAGGGGTGACACTGAAGCTTTCTTT

D gene: -
clone size: -
J gene: TRBJ1-1
V gene: TRBV5-1
CDR3 protein: CASSLERGILNTEAFF
CDR3 DNA: TGCGCCAGCAGCTTGGAGAGGGGGATTCTGAACACTGAAGCTTTCTTT

D gene: -
clone size: once
J gene: TRBJ1-1
V gene: TRBV30
CDR3 protein: CAWSRVEAFF
CDR3 DNA: TGTGCCTGGAGCAGGGTTGAAGCTTTCTTT

D gene: -
clone size: -
J gene: TRBJ2-1
V gene: TRBV5-1
CDR3 protein: CASSFGGGEQFF
CDR3 DNA: TGCGCCAGCAGCTTCGGGGGAGGTGAGCAGTTCTTC

D gene: -
clone size: -
J gene: TRBJ1-6
V gene: TRBV28
CDR3 protein: CASLGGQDNSPLHF
CDR3 DNA: TGTGCCAGCTTGGGGGGGCAGGATAATTCACCCCTCCACTTT

D gene: TRBD1
clone size: -
J gene: TRBJ2-1
V gene: TRBV29-1
CDR3 protein: CSVDRTGANNEQFF
CDR3 DNA: TGCAGCGTTGATAGGACAGGGGCCAACAATGAGCAGTTCTTC

D gene: TRBD2
clone size: once
J gene: TRBJ2-2
V gene: TRBV6-5
CDR3 protein: CASSYFGRGAGELFF
CDR3 DNA: TGTGCCAGCAGTTACTTTGGGAGGGGCGCCGGGGAGCTGTTTTTT

D gene: -
clone size: -
J gene: TRBJ1-1
V gene: TRBV6-5
CDR3 protein: CASTGGGTTYTEAFF
CDR3 DNA: TGTGCCAGCACTGGGGGGGGTACGACGTACACTGAAGCTTTCTTT

D gene: TRBD1
clone size: -
J gene: TRBJ2-1
V gene: TRBV6-5
CDR3 protein: CARADRENEQFF
CDR3 DNA: TGTGCCAGAGCGGACAGGGAGAATGAGCAGTTCTTC

D gene: -
clone size: -
J gene: TRBJ1-1
V gene: TRBV19
CDR3 protein: CASSTWGLLNTEAFF
CDR3 DNA: TGTGCCAGTAGTACATGGGGACTGTTGAACACTGAAGCTTTCTTT

D gene: TRBD1
clone size: -
J gene: TRBJ1-4
V gene: TRBV7-9
CDR3 protein: CASSLGTGVGTNEKLFF
CDR3 DNA: TGTGCCAGCAGCTTAGGGACAGGGGTTGGAACTAATGAAAAACTGTTTTTT

D gene: TRBD2
clone size: -
J gene: TRBJ2-3
V gene: TRBV5-1
CDR3 protein: CASSLSSGGDTQYF
CDR3 DNA: TGCGCCAGCAGCTTGTCTAGCGGGGGAGATACGCAGTATTTT

D gene: -
clone size: -
J gene: TRBJ1-6
V gene: TRBV5-6
CDR3 protein: CASSLGGRADSPLHF
CDR3 DNA: TGTGCCAGCAGCTTGGGGGGCAGGGCTGATTCACCCCTCCACTTT

D gene: -
clone size: -
J gene: TRBJ2-7
V gene: TRBV9
CDR3 protein: CASSVGFGRGQDEQYF
CDR3 DNA: TGTGCCAGCAGCGTAGGATTTGGCAGGGGCCAAGACGAGCAGTACTTC

D gene: TRBD1
clone size: -
J gene: TRBJ2-2
V gene: TRBV9
CDR3 protein: CASSAGTGNNGELFF
CDR3 DNA: TGTGCCAGCAGCGCCGGGACAGGGAATAACGGGGAGCTGTTTTTT

D gene: -
clone size: -
J gene: TRBJ2-5
V gene: TRBV29-1
CDR3 protein: CSVWTLQETQYF
CDR3 DNA: TGCAGCGTATGGACACTGCAAGAGACCCAGTACTTC

D gene: TRBD1
clone size: -
J gene: TRBJ1-1
V gene: TRBV2
CDR3 protein: CASSEVTGTVKRTAFF
CDR3 DNA: TGTGCCAGCAGTGAAGTGACTGGGACAGTCAAACGGACCGCTTTCTTT

D gene: TRBD2
clone size: -
J gene: TRBJ2-7
V gene: TRBV19
CDR3 protein: CASSIASGGTYEQYF
CDR3 DNA: TGTGCCAGTAGTATAGCCAGCGGGGGAACCTACGAGCAGTACTTC

D gene: -
clone size: -
J gene: TRBJ1-3
V gene: TRBV7-6
CDR3 protein: CASSSGGTSGNTIYF
CDR3 DNA: TGTGCCAGCAGCTCGGGGGGGACCTCTGGAAACACCATATATTTT